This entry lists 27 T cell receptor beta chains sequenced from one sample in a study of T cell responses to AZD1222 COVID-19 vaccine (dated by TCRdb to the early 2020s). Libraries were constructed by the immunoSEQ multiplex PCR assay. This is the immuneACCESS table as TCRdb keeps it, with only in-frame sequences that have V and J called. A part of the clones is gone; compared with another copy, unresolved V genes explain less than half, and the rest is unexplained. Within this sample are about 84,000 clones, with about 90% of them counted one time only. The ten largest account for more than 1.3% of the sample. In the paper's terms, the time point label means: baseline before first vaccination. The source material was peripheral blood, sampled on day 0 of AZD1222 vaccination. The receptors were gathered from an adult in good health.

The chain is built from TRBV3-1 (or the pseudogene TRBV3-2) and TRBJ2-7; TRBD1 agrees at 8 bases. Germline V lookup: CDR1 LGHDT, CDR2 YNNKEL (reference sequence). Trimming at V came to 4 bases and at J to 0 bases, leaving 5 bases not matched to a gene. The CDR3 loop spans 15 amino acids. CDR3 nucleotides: TGTGCCAGCAGCCGGGGGCAGGGGGCCTCCTACGAGCAGTACTTC. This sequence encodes CASSRGQGASYEQYF.

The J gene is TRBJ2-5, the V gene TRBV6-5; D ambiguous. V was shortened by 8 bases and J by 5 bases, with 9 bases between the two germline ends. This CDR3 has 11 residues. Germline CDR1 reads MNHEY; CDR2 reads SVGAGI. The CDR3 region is CASALGETQYF. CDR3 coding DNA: TGTGCCAGCGCCCTGGGGGAGACCCAGTACTTC.

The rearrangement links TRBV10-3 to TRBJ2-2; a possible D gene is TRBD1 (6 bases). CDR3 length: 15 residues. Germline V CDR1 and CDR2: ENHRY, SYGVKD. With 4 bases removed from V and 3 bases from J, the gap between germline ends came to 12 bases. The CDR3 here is CAISAGAGYTGELFF. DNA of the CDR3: TGTGCCATCAGTGCAGGGGCAGGCTACACCGGGGAGCTGTTTTTT.

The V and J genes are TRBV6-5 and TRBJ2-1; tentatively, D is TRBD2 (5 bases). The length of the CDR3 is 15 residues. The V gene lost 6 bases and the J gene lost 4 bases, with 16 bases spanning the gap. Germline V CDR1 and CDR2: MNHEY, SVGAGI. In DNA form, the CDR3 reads TGTGCCAGCAGCTCGGACTCCGTTGGTTACAATGAGCAGTTCTTC. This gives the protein CASSSDSVGYNEQFF.

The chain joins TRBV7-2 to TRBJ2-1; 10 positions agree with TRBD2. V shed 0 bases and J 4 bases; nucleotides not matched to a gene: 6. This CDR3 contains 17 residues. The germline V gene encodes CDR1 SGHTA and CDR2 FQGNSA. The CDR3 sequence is CASSLAPSGSGYNEQFF. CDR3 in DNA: TGTGCCAGCAGCTTAGCGCCTAGCGGGAGTGGTTACAATGAGCAGTTCTTC.

The CDR3 coding sequence is TGTGCCAGCAGCCGTGGAGATACGCAGTATTTT. Residues: CASSRGDTQYF. The rearrangement links TRBV3-1 (or the pseudogene TRBV3-2) to TRBJ2-3; D unclear. The germline CDR1 and CDR2 sequences are LGHDT and YNNKEL (reference sequence). V was cut by 4 bases and J by 5 bases, with 4 bases left in between. The CDR3 is made up of 11 amino acids.

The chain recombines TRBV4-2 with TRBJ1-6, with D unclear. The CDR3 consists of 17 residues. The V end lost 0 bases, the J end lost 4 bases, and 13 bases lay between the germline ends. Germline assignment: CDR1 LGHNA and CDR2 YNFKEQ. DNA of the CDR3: TGTGCCAGCAGCCAAGAGAGGAAAACCGATTATAATTCACCCCTCCACTTT. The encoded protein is CASSQERKTDYNSPLHF.

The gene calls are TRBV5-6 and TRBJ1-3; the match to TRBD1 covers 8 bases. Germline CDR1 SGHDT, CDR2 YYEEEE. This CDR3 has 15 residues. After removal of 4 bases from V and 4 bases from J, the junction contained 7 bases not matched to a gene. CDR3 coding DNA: TGTGCCAGCAGCCCAGGGGGCGCGGGAGGAAACACCATATATTTT. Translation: CASSPGGAGGNTIYF.

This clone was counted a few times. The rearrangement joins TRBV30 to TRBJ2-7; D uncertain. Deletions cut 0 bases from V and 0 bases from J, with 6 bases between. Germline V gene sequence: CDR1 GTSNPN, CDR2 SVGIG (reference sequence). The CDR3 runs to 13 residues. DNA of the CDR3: TGTGCCTGGAGTGTACCACCCTCCTACGAGCAGTACTTC. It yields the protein CAWSVPPSYEQYF.

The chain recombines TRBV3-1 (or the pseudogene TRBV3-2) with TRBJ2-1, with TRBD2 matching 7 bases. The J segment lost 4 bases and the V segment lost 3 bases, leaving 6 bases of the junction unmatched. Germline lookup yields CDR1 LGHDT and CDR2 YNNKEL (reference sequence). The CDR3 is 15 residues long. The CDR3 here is CASSHLRGTYNEQFF. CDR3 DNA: TGTGCCAGCAGCCATTTGCGGGGGACGTACAATGAGCAGTTCTTC.

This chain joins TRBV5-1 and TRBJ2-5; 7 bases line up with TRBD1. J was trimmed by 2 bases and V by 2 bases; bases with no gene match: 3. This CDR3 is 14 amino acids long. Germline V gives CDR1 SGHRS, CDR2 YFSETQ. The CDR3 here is CASSFRDRQETQYF. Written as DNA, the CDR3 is TGCGCCAGCAGCTTCCGGGACAGACAAGAGACCCAGTACTTC.

CDR3 region: CASSQDPYGYTF. CDR3 nucleotides: TGTGCCAGTAGCCAGGACCCCTATGGCTACACCTTC. The rearrangement joins TRBV6-2 or TRBV6-3 to TRBJ1-2; no firm D call. V was cut by 9 bases and J by 4 bases, with 12 bases left in between. The germline V gene encodes CDR1 MNHEY and CDR2 SVGEGT. The CDR3 has 12 residues.

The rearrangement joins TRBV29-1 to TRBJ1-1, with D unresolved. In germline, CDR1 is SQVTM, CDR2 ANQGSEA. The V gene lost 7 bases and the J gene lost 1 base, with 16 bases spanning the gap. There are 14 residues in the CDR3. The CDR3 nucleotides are TGCAGCGGGAGGAGGGAGGCAACGAACACTGAAGCTTTCTTT. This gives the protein CSGRREATNTEAFF.

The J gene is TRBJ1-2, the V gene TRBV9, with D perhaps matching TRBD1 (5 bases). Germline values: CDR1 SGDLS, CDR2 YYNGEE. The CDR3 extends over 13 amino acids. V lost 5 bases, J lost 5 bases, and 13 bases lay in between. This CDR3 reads CASSLDSFYGYTF. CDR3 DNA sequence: TGTGCCAGCAGTCTTGACAGCTTTTATGGCTACACCTTC.

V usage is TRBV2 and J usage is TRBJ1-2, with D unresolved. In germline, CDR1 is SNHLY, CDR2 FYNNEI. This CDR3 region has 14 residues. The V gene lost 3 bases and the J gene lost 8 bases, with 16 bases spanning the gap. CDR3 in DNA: TGTGCCAGCAGTGAGAGGGTAATATCGGAGGGCTACACCTTC. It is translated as CASSERVISEGYTF.

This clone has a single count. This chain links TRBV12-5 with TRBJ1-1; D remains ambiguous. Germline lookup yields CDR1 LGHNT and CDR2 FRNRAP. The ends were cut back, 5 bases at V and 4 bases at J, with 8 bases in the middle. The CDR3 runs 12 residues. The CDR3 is CASGITTTEAFF. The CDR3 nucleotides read TGTGCTAGTGGTATCACGACCACTGAAGCTTTCTTT.

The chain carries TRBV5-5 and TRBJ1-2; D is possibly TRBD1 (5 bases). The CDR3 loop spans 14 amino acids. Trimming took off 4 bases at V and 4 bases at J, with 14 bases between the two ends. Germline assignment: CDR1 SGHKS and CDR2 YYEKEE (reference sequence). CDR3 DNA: TGTGCCAGCAGCCCGCTCCCCGACAGCTATGGCTACACCTTC. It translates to CASSPLPDSYGYTF.

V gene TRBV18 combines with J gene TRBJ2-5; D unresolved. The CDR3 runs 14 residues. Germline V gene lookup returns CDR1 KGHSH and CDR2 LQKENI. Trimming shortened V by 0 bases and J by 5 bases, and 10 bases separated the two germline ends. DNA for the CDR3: TGTGCCAGCTCACCACCGCAGACTCACGAGACCCAGTACTTC. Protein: CASSPPQTHETQYF.

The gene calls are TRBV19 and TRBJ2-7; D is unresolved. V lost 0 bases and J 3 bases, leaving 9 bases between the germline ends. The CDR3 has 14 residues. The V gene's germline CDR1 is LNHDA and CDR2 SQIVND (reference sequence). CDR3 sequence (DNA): TGTGCCAGTAGTATAGAAGCCGGCATCTACGAGCAGTACTTC. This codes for CASSIEAGIYEQYF.

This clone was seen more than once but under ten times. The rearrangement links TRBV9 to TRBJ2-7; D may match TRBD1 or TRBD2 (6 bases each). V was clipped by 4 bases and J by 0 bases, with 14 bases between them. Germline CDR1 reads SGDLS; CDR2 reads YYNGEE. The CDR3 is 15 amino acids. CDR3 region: CASSLEGGSSYEQYF. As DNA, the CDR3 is TGTGCCAGCAGCCTAGAGGGGGGTAGCTCCTACGAGCAGTACTTC. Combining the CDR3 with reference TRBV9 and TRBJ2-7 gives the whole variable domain DSGVTQTPKHLITATGQRVTLRCSPRSGDLSVYWYQQSLDQGLQFLIQYYNGEERAKGNILERFSAQQFPDLHSELNLSSLELGDSALYFCASSLEGGSSYEQYFGPGTRLTVT.

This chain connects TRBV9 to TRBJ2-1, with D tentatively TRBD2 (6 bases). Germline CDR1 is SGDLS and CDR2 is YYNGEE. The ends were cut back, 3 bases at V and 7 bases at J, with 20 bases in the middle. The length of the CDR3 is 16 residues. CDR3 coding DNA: TGTGCCAGCAGCGAACGTCTGGGTAGCGGTGCGAATGAGCAGTTCTTC. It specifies CASSERLGSGANEQFF.

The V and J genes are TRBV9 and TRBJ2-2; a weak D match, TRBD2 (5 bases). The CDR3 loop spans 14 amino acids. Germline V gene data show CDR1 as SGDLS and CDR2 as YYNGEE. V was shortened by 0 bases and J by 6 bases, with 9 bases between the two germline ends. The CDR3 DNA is TGTGCCAGCAGCGTAGCGCTAGCAGCCGGGGAGCTGTTTTTT. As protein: CASSVALAAGELFF.

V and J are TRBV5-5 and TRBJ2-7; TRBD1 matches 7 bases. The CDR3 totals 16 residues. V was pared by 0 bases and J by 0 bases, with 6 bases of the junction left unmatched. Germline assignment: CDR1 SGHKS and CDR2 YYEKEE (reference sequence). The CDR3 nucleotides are TGTGCCAGCAGCTTGGGAGGGACAGCTAGCTCCTACGAGCAGTACTTC. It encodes CASSLGGTASSYEQYF. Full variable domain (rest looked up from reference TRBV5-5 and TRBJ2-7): DAGVTQSPTHLIKTRGQQVTLRCSPISGHKSVSWYQQVLGQGPQFIFQYYEKEERGRGNFPDRFSARQFPNYSSELNVNALLLGDSALYLCASSLGGTASSYEQYFGPGTRLTVT.

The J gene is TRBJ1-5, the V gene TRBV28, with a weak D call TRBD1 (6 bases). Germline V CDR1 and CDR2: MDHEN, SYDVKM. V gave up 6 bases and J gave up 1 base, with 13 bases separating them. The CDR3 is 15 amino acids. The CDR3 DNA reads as TGTGCCAGCAGCCTACCGGGACAAAGCAATCAGCCCCAGCATTTT. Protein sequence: CASSLPGQSNQPQHF.

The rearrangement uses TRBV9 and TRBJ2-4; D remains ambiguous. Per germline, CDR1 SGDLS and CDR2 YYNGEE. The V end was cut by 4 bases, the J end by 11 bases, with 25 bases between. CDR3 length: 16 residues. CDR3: CASSPQTTQRASFQYF. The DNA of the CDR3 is TGTGCCAGCAGCCCCCAGACGACACAAAGGGCCTCCTTTCAGTACTTC.

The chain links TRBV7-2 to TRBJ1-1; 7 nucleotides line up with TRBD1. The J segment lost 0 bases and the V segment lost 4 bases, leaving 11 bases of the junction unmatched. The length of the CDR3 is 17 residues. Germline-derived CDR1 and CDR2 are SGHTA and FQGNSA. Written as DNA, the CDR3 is TGTGCCAGCAGCTCATACGCGACAGGGAGAGTGAACACTGAAGCTTTCTTT. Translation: CASSSYATGRVNTEAFF.

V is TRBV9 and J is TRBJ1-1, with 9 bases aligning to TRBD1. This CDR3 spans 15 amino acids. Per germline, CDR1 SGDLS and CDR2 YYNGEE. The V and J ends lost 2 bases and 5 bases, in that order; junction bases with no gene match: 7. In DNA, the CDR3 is TGTGCCAGCAGCGTGGGGCTTGGGACAGGGACTGAAGCTTTCTTT. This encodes CASSVGLGTGTEAFF.